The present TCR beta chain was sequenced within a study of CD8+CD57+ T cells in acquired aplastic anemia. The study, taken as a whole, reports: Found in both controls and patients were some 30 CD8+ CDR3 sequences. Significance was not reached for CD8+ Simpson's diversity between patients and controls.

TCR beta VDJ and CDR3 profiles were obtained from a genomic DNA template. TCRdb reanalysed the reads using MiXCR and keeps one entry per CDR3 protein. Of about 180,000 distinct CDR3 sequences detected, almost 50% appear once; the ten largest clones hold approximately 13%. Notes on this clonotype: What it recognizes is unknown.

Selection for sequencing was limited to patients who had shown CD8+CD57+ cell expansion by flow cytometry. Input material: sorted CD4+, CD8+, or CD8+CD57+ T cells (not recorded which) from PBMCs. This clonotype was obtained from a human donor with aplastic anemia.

This chain's CDR3 is CATSDRPEAQYF. The CDR3 nucleotides are TGTGCCACCAGTGATCGCCCCGAGGCCCAGTACTTC. V is TRBV24-1 and J is TRBJ2-5; D not resolved. Trimming took 3 bases from V and 9 from J, leaving 10 bases between them. Germline V lookup: CDR1 KGHDR, CDR2 SFDVKD. The CDR3 has 12 residues.